One and the same sample provided the 23 T cell receptor beta chains below, sequenced in a study of cytomegalovirus exposure and HLA in healthy donors. Here immunoSEQ multiplex PCR was the method, and the copy in TCRdb shows in-frame clones only, minus some. The sample consists of 250,000 to 350,000 clones, approximately 90% of them appearing once. The sequenced sample consisted of PBMCs. The receptors here all came from a young woman in good health and CMV-seropositive.

The CDR3 loop is CASSAPPDSYEQYF. The CDR3 coding sequence is TGTGCCAGCAGTGCCCCCCCGGACAGCTACGAGCAGTACTTC. This sequence joins TRBV28 and TRBJ2-7, with D perhaps matching TRBD1 (6 bases). Germline-derived CDR1 and CDR2 are MDHEN and SYDVKM. This CDR3 has 14 residues. V was pared by 5 bases and J by 3 bases, with 14 bases between.

The CDR3: CAISESITDTQYF. DNA for the CDR3: TGTGCCATCAGTGAGTCGATAACGGATACGCAGTATTTT. J is TRBJ2-3 and V is TRBV10-3; no reliable D call. The germline gives CDR1 ENHRY, CDR2 SYGVKD. The CDR3 runs 13 residues. Trimming cost V 0 bases and J 6 bases, with 7 bases left between them.

The rearrangement links TRBV7-8 to TRBJ2-1; 11 positions agree with TRBD2. The V gene end was trimmed by 4 bases and the J gene end by 4 bases; junction bases not matched to a gene: 0. Germline loops: CDR1 SGHVS, CDR2 FQNEAQ. The CDR3 runs to 14 residues. In DNA form, the CDR3 reads TGTGCCAGCAGCTCTAGCGGGGGGTACAATGAGCAGTTCTTC. Protein: CASSSSGGYNEQFF.

This clone was observed a single time. The rearrangement links TRBV29-1 to TRBJ2-1; D gene uncertain. The CDR3 runs to 15 residues. Looked up from germline, CDR1 is SQVTM and CDR2 is ANQGSEA. Trimming shortened V by 5 bases and J by 3 bases, and 17 bases separated the two germline ends. This chain's CDR3 is CSVSPYPQDYNEQFF. CDR3 sequence (DNA): TGCAGCGTTTCCCCTTATCCCCAGGACTACAATGAGCAGTTCTTC.

This sequence joins TRBV7-8 and TRBJ2-4, with D possibly matching TRBD2 (7 bases). The germline V gene encodes CDR1 SGHVS and CDR2 FQNEAQ. CDR3 length equals 15 residues. Trimming left V 5 bases short and J 7 bases short, with 18 bases between. The CDR3: CASSPRGGEGNIQYF. CDR3 DNA sequence: TGTGCCAGCAGCCCCCGAGGGGGGGAAGGGAACATTCAGTACTTC.

This chain connects TRBV14 to TRBJ1-1; D is unresolved. The V end was cut by 8 bases, the J end by 1 base, with 17 bases between. Germline values: CDR1 SGHDN, CDR2 FVKESK. The CDR3 is 15 amino acids. Here the CDR3 reads CASVVILAENTEAFF. The CDR3 DNA reads as TGTGCCAGCGTGGTTATTCTTGCAGAGAACACTGAAGCTTTCTTT.

The CDR3 DNA follows: TGTGCCAGCAGCTTAAAGGACAACTACGAGCAGTACTTC. Encoded protein: CASSLKDNYEQYF. The V call is TRBV7-6, the J call TRBJ2-7; possible D gene TRBD1, 5 bases. The V end lost 2 bases, the J end lost 3 bases, and 8 bases lay between the germline ends. The length of the CDR3 is 13 residues. Germline lookup yields CDR1 SGHVS and CDR2 FNYEAQ.

This chain links TRBV6-5 with TRBJ2-7, with D perhaps TRBD1 (6 bases). The CDR3 has 12 residues. The V gene's germline CDR1 is MNHEY and CDR2 SVGAGI. V was clipped by 6 bases and J by 13 bases, with 19 bases between them. CDR3 sequence: CASRRETGLNYF. CDR3 nucleotides: TGTGCCAGCAGGCGCGAGACAGGACTGAATTACTTC.

This clone showed up just a few times. V is TRBV11-2 and J is TRBJ2-2; D is unresolved. CDR1 SGHAT and CDR2 FQNNGV come from the germline V gene. Trimming removed 1 base from V and 7 bases from J, with 7 bases in between. The CDR3 contains 13 residues. Written as DNA, the CDR3 is TGTGCCAGCAGCTTAGGGGATGGCGGGGAGCTGTTTTTT. It yields the protein CASSLGDGGELFF.

This chain uses TRBV5-1 with TRBJ2-1; no definite D call. Germline values: CDR1 SGHRS, CDR2 YFSETQ. The CDR3 sequence is 14 residues long. The V end was cut by 0 bases, the J end by 6 bases, with 10 bases between. This chain's CDR3 is CASSLALTSNEQFF. In DNA, the CDR3 is TGCGCCAGCAGCTTGGCTCTCACCTCCAATGAGCAGTTCTTC.

In DNA form, the CDR3 reads TGTGCCTGGAGTCGCGGCTTTCAGACCCAGTACTTC. Translation: CAWSRGFQTQYF. The gene calls are TRBV30 and TRBJ2-5; D is unclear. CDR1 is GTSNPN and CDR2 is SVGIG in the germline V gene (reference sequence). Trimming removed 2 bases at V and 6 bases at J, with 10 bases between. The CDR3 is made up of 12 amino acids. Drawing the rest from reference TRBV30 and TRBJ2-5, the complete variable domain is SQTIHQWPATLVQPVGSPLSLECTVEGTSNPNLYWYRQAAGRGLQLLFYSVGIGQISSEVPQNLSASRPQDRQFILSSKKLLLSDSGFYLCAWSRGFQTQYFGPGTRLLVL.

The gene calls are TRBV14 and TRBJ1-1; D ambiguous. From germline, CDR1 is SGHDN and CDR2 FVKESK. The CDR3 extends over 15 amino acids. Trimming took 0 bases from V and 2 from J, leaving 10 bases between them. CDR3 DNA: TGTGCCAGCAGCCAAGAGCAGGTTCTTAACACTGAAGCTTTCTTT. As protein: CASSQEQVLNTEAFF. Full variable domain (rest looked up from reference TRBV14 and TRBJ1-1): EAGVTQFPSHSVIEKGQTVTLRCDPISGHDNLYWYRRVMGKEIKFLLHFVKESKQDESGMPNNRFLAERTGGTYSTLKVQPAELEDSGVYFCASSQEQVLNTEAFFGQGTRLTVV.

V gene TRBV6-4 combines with J gene TRBJ2-1; TRBD2 is a possible D gene (5 bases). With 2 bases removed from V and 12 bases from J, the gap between germline ends came to 14 bases. The CDR3 extends over 13 amino acids. The germline V gene has CDR1 MRHNA and CDR2 SNTAGT. The CDR3 loop is CASSDGRKNLQFF. The CDR3, as DNA: TGTGCCAGCAGTGACGGGAGAAAGAATTTGCAGTTCTTC.

The chain combines TRBV28 with TRBJ1-2; D is unresolved. The V end lost 1 base, the J end lost 0 bases, and 9 bases lay between the germline ends. Germline CDR1 reads MDHEN; CDR2 reads SYDVKM. CDR3 length: 15 amino acids. The CDR3 region is CASSLYGDSNYGYTF. The DNA of the CDR3 is TGTGCCAGCAGTTTATATGGGGATTCTAACTATGGCTACACCTTC.

The chain is built from TRBV30 and TRBJ1-2; possible D gene TRBD1, 5 bases. V was pared by 8 bases and J by 7 bases, with 17 bases between. Looked up from germline, CDR1 is GTSNPN and CDR2 is SVGIG (reference sequence). The CDR3 runs to 12 residues. The CDR3 sequence: CARDQRSAGYTF. In DNA, the CDR3 is TGTGCCCGGGACCAGAGATCTGCTGGCTACACCTTC.

This rearrangement joins TRBV5-1 to TRBJ2-2, with TRBD2 matching 10 bases. This CDR3 spans 16 amino acids. Germline CDR1 SGHRS, CDR2 YFSETQ. The J segment lost 7 bases and the V segment lost 4 bases, leaving 10 bases of the junction unmatched. CDR3 DNA sequence: TGCGCCAGCAGCAGCACTAGCGGGACGATCATCGGGGAGCTGTTTTTT. It yields the protein CASSSTSGTIIGELFF.

Of note for this clone: This CDR3 is also generated by other DNA sequences in the sample. The gene calls are TRBV6-5 and TRBJ2-7; D is possibly TRBD2 (5 bases). Germline CDR1 and CDR2: MNHEY and SVGAGI. The CDR3 contains 14 residues. V lost 0 bases and J lost 4, with 10 bases in between. The CDR3 nucleotides read TGTGCCAGCAGTTACTCGGGAGCTACATACGAGCAGTACTTC. Translated, it gives CASSYSGATYEQYF.

The chain recombines TRBV6-5 with TRBJ2-3; D perhaps matches TRBD2 (5 bases). This CDR3 is built from 13 residues. V lost 0 bases and J 5 bases, leaving 6 bases between the germline ends. Per germline, CDR1 MNHEY and CDR2 SVGAGI. As DNA, the CDR3 is TGTGCCAGCAGTTACTCGGGGAGAGATACGCAGTATTTT. It encodes CASSYSGRDTQYF.

On this clone itself: Mismatch with germline at one junction end may stem from a read error. The chain is built from TRBV7-2 and TRBJ2-7, with 8 bases fitting TRBD2. Per germline, CDR1 SGHTA and CDR2 FQGNSA. This CDR3 has 13 amino acids. CDR3 protein: CASTLAGSYEQYF. CDR3 nucleotides: TGTGCCAGCACCTTAGCGGGATCCTACGAGCAGTACTTC.

The chain is built from TRBV27 and TRBJ2-2, with D hard to call. The CDR3 is made up of 13 amino acids. Trimming left V 5 bases short and J 7 bases short, with 11 bases between. Germline assignment: CDR1 MNHEY and CDR2 SMNVEV (reference sequence). CDR3 sequence (DNA): TGTGCCAGCAGTGCCCTTCTGCACGGGGAGCTGTTTTTT. This gives the protein CASSALLHGELFF.

The chain uses TRBV11-2 and TRBJ2-7; D remains ambiguous. This CDR3 is 14 amino acids long. Between the trimmed V and J ends, which lost 1 base and 6 bases, there was a span of 13 bases. CDR1 is SGHAT, CDR2 FQNNGV, per germline. DNA of the CDR3: TGTGCCAGCAGCTTAGGTCGTTGGGTTGGCGAGCAGTACTTC. Residues: CASSLGRWVGEQYF. The whole variable domain, remainder taken from reference TRBV11-2 and TRBJ2-7, is EAGVAQSPRYKIIEKRQSVAFWCNPISGHATLYWYQQILGQGPKLLIQFQNNGVVDDSQLPKDRFSAERLKGVDSTLKIQPAKLEDSAVYLCASSLGRWVGEQYFGPGTRLTVT.

This chain connects TRBV5-1 to TRBJ2-7, with D possibly matching TRBD2 (6 bases). Deletions cut 4 bases from V and 1 base from J, with 21 bases between. Per the germline V gene, CDR1 is SGHRS and CDR2 is YFSETQ. There are 17 residues in the CDR3. In DNA form, the CDR3 reads TGCGCCAGCAGCCCTGACACCGGGACGGGGGAATCCTACGAGCAGTACTTC. It yields the protein CASSPDTGTGESYEQYF.

The chain is built from TRBV27 and TRBJ2-5; TRBD2 matches 10 bases. V gave up 6 bases and J gave up 3 bases; unmatched junction bases: 4. In germline, CDR1 is MNHEY, CDR2 SMNVEV (reference sequence). This CDR3 has 14 residues. The CDR3 coding sequence is TGTGCCAGCAGCCCGGGACTAGCGAAAGAGACCCAGTACTTC. This gives the protein CASSPGLAKETQYF.